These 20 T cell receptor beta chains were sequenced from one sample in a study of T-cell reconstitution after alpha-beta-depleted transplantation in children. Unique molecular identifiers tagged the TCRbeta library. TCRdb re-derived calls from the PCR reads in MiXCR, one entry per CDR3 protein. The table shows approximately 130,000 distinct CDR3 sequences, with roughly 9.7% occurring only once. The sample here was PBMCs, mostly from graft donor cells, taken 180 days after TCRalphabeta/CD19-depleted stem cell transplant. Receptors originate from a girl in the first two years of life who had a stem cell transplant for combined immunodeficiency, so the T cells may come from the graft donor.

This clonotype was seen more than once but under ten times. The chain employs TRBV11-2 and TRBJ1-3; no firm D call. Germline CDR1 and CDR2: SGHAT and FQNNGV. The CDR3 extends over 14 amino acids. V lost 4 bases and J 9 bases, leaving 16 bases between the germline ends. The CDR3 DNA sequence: TGTGCCAGCAGCTCGGACCCCCCGGGTGGCACCATATATTTT. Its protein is CASSSDPPGGTIYF.

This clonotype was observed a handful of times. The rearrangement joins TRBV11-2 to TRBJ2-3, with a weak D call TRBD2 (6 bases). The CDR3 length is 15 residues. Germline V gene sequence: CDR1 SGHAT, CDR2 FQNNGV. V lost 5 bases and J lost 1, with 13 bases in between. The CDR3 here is CASSTRGGGTDTQYF. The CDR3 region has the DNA TGTGCCAGCAGCACGCGGGGCGGGGGCACAGATACGCAGTATTTT.

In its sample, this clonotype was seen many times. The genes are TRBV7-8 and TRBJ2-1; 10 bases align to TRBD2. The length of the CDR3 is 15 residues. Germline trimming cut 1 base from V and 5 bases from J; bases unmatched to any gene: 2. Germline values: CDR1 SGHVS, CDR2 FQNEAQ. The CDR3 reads CASSLVLAGDNEQFF. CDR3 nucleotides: TGTGCCAGCAGCTTAGTCCTAGCGGGGGACAATGAGCAGTTCTTC.

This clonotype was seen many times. CDR3 DNA: TGCAGTGCTCGCCCCCCAGGGGGCCTATACGAGCAGTACTTC. It translates to CSARPPGGLYEQYF. The chain is built from TRBV20-1 and TRBJ2-7; the match to TRBD1 covers 8 bases. Unmatched junction bases numbered 10, after V lost 5 bases and J lost 4 bases. This CDR3 comprises 14 residues. CDR1 and CDR2 from the germline V gene are DFQATT and SNEGSKA (reference sequence).

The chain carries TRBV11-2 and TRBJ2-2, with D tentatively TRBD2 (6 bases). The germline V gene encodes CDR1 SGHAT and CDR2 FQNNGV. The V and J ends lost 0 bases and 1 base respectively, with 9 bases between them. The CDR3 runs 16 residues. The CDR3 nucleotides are TGTGCCAGCAGCTTAGAGGGACTCTTGAACACCGGGGAGCTGTTTTTT. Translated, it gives CASSLEGLLNTGELFF.

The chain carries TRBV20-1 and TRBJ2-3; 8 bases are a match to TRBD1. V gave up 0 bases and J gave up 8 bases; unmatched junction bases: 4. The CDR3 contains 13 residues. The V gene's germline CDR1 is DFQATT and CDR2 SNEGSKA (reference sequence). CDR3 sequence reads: CSARDRTGSTQYF. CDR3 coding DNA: TGCAGTGCTAGAGACCGGACAGGGAGTACGCAGTATTTT.

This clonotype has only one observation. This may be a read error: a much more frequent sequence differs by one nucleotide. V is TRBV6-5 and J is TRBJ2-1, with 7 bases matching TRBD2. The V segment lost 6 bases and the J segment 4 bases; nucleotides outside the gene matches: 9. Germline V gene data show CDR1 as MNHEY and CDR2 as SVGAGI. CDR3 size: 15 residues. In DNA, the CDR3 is TGTGCCAGCAGGTTATGGTGGGGGGGTTACAATGAGCAGTTCTTC. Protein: CASRLWWGGYNEQFF.

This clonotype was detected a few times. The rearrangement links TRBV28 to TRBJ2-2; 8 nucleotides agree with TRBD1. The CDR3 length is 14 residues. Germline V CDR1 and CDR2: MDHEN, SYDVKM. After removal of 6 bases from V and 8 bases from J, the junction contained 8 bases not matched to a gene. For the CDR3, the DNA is TGTGCCAGCAGGGAGGACAGGGTATTGGGGGAGCTGTTTTTT. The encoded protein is CASREDRVLGELFF.

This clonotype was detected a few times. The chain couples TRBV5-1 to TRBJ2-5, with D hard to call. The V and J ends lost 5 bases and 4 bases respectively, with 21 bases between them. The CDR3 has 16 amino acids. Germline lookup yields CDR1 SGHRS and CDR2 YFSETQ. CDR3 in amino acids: CASRENGRLKIETQYF. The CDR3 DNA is TGCGCCAGCAGAGAGAACGGACGGCTAAAGATAGAGACCCAGTACTTC.

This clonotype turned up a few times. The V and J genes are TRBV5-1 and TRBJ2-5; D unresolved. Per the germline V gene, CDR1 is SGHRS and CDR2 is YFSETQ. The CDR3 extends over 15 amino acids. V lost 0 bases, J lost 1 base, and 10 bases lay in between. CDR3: CASSLAGSLQETQYF. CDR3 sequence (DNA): TGCGCCAGCAGCTTGGCCGGTAGCCTCCAAGAGACCCAGTACTTC.

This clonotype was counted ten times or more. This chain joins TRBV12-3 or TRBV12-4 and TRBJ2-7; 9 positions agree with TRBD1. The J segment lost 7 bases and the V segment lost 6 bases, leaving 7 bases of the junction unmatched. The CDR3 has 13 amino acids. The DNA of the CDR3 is TGTGCCAGCAGCGACAGGGGGACAGGTGAGCAGTACTTC. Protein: CASSDRGTGEQYF.

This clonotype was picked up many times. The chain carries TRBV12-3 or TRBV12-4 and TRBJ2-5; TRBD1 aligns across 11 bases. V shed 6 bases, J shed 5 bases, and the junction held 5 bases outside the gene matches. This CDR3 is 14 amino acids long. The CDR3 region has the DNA TGTGCCAGCAGGGACAGGGGGCCTAGGGAGACCCAGTACTTC. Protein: CASRDRGPRETQYF.

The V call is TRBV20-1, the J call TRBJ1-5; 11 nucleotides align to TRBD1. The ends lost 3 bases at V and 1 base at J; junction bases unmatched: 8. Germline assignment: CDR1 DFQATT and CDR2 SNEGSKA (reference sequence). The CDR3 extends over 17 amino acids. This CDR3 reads CSASRDRGFGSNQPQHF. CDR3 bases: TGCAGTGCTAGCAGGGACAGGGGGTTCGGGAGCAATCAGCCCCAGCATTTT.

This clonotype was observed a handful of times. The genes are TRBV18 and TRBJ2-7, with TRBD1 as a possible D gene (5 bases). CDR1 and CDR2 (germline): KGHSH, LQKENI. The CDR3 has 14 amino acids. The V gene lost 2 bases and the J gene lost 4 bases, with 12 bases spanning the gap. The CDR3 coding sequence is TGTGCCAGCTCACCAACAACAGGTTTTTACGAGCAGTACTTC. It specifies CASSPTTGFYEQYF.

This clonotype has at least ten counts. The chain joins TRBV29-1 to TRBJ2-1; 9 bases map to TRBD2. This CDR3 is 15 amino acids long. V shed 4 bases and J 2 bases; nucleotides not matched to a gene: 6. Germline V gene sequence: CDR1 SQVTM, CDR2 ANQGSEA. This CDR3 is CSVGGGRAAYNEQFF. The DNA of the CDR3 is TGCAGCGTTGGGGGCGGGAGGGCGGCCTACAATGAGCAGTTCTTC.

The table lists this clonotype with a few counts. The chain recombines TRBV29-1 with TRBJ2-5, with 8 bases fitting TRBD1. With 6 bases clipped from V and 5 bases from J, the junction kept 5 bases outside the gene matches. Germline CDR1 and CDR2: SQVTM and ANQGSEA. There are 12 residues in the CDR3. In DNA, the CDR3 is TGCAGCGTGAGACAGGGGACGGAGACCCAGTACTTC. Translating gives CSVRQGTETQYF.

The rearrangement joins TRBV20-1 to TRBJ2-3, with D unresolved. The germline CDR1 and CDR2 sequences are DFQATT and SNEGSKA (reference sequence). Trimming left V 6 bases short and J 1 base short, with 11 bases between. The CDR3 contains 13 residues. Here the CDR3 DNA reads TGCAGTGCCCAAGATAGTGGCACAGATACGCAGTATTTT. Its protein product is CSAQDSGTDTQYF.

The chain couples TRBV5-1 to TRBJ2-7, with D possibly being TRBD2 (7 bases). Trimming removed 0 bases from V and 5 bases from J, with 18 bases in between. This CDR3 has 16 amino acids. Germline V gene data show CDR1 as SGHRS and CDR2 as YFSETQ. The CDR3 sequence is CASSLATGTTRNEQYF. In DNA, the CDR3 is TGCGCCAGCAGCTTGGCCACAGGGACTACCCGTAACGAGCAGTACTTC.

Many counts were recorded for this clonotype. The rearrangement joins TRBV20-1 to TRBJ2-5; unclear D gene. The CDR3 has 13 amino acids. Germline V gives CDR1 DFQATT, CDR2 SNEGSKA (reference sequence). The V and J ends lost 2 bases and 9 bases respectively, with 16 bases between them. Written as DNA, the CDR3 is TGCAGTGCTAGAATAGCTATAGGAACATCCCAGTACTTC. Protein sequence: CSARIAIGTSQYF.

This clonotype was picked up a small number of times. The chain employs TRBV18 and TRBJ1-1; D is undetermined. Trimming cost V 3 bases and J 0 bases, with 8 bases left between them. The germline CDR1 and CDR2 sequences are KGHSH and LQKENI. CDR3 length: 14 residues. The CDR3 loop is CASSPSVMNTEAFF. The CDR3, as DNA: TGTGCCAGCTCACCGTCCGTCATGAACACTGAAGCTTTCTTT.